This entry concerns a single T cell receptor beta chain. The data stem from a study of T cell changes during pregnancy in multiple sclerosis. Here immunoSEQ multiplex PCR was the method, and the copy in TCRdb shows in-frame clones only, minus some. The sample records fewer than 95,000 clones, approximately 95% being singletons. Trimming shortened V by 1 base and J by 6 bases, and 10 bases separated the two germline ends. Looked up from germline, CDR1 is GTSNPN and CDR2 is SVGIG (reference sequence). The CDR3 has 14 residues. The material sequenced was peripheral blood, taken in the first trimester of pregnancy. This chain uses TRBV30 with TRBJ1-6; D possibly corresponds to TRBD1 (6 bases). The TCR was taken from a female donor with multiple sclerosis, enrolled in a pregnancy study. CDR3 in amino acids: CAWSAGDANSPLHF. As DNA, the CDR3 is TGTGCCTGGAGTGCAGGGGATGCTAATTCACCCCTCCACTTT.